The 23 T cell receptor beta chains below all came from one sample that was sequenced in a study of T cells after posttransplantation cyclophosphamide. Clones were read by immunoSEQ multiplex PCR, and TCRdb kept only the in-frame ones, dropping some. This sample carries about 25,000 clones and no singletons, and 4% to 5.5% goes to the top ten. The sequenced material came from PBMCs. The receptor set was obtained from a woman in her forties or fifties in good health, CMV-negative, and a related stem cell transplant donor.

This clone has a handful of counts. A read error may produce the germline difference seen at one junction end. The CDR3 is CASSELQGSYNERFF. CDR3 bases: TGTGCCAGCAGCGAATTACAGGGCTCCTACAATGAGCGGTTCTTC. This chain links TRBV2 with TRBJ2-1; tentative D call: TRBD1 (6 bases). Germline CDR1 SNHLY, CDR2 FYNNEI. The CDR3 has 15 residues.

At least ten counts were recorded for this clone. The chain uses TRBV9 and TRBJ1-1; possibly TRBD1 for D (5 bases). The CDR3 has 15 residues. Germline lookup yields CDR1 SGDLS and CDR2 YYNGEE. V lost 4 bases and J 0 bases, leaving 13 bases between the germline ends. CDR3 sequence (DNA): TGTGCCAGCAGCCCCCTCGACAGTTTGAACACTGAAGCTTTCTTT. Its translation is CASSPLDSLNTEAFF.

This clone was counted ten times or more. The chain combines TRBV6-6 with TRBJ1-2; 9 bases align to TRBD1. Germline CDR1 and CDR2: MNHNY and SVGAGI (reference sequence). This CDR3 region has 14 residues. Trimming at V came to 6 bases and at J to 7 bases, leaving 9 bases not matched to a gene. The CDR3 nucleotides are TGTGCCAGCAGCTCGGGACAGGGACATGCTGGCTACACCTTC. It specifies CASSSGQGHAGYTF.

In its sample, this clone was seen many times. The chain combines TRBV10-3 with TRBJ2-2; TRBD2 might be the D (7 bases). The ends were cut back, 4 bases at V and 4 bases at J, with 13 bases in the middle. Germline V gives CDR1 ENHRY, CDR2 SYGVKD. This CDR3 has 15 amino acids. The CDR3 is CAISGEGGVTGELFF. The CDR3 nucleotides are TGTGCCATCAGTGGGGAGGGGGGCGTCACCGGGGAGCTGTTTTTT.

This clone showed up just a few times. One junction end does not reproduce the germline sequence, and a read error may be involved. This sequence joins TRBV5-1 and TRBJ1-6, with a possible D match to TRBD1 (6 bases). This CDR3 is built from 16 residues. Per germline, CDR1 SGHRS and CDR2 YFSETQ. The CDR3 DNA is TGCGCCAGCAGCTTGGAGGGGGTTACCTATAATTCCCCCCTCCACTTT. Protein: CASSLEGVTYNSPLHF.

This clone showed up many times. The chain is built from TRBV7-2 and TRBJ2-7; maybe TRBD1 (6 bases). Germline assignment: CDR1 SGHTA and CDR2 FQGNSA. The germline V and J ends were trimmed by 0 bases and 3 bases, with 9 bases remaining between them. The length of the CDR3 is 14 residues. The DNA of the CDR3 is TGTGCCAGCAGCTTAGCAAGCAGGGGCTACGAGCAGTACTTC. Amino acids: CASSLASRGYEQYF.

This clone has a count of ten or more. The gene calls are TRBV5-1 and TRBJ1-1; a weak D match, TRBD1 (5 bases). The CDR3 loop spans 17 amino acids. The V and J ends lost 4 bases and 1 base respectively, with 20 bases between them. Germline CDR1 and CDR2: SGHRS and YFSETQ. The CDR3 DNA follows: TGCGCCAGCAGCCCTGGGCAAGGAGGGGCGACGAACACTGAAGCTTTCTTT. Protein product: CASSPGQGGATNTEAFF.

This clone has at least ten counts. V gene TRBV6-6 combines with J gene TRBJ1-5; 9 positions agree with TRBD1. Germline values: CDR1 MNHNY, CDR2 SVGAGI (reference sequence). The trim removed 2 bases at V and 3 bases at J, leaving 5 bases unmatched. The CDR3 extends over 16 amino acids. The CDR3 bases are TGTGCCAGCAGTTACGTTGGGACAGGGAACAATCAGCCCCAGCATTTT. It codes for CASSYVGTGNNQPQHF.

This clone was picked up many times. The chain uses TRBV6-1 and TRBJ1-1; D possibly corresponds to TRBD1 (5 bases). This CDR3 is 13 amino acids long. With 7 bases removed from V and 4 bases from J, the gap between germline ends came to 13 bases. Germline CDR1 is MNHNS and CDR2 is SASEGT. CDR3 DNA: TGTGCCAGCACTCCATACAGGACCACTGAAGCTTTCTTT. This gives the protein CASTPYRTTEAFF.

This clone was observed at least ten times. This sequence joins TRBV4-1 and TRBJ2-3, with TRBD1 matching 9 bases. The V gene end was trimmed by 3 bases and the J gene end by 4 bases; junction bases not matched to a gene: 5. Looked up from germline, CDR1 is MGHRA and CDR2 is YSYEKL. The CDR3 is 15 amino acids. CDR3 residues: CASSQEGQGPDTQYF. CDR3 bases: TGCGCCAGCAGCCAGGAGGGACAGGGACCAGATACGCAGTATTTT.

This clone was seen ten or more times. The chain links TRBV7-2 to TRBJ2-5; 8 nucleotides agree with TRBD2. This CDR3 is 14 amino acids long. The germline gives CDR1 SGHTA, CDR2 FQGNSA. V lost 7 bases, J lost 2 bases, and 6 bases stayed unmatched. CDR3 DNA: TGTGCCAGCACCCCCCGGGGGGGACAAGAGACCCAGTACTTC. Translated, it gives CASTPRGGQETQYF.

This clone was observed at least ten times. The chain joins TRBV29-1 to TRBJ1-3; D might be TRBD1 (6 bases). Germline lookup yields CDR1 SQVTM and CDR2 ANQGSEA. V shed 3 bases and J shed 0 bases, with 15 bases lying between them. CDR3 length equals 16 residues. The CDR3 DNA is TGCAGCGTTGATTCCGCGGGGGCCGGCTCTGGAAACACCATATATTTT. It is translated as CSVDSAGAGSGNTIYF.

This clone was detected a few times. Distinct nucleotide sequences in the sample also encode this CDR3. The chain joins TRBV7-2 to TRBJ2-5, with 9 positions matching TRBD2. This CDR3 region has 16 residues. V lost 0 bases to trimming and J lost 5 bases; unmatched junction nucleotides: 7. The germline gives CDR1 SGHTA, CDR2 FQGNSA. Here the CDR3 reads CASSLAGGGAAETQYF. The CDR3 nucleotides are TGTGCCAGCAGCTTAGCCGGCGGGGGGGCCGCGGAGACCCAGTACTTC.

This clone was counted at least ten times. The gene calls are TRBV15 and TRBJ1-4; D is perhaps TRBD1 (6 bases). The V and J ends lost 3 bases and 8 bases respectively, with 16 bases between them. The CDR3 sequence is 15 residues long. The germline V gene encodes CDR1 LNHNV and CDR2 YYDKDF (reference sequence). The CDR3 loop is CATSREQGAAEKLFF. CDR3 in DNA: TGTGCCACCAGCAGGGAACAGGGTGCAGCGGAAAAACTGTTTTTT.

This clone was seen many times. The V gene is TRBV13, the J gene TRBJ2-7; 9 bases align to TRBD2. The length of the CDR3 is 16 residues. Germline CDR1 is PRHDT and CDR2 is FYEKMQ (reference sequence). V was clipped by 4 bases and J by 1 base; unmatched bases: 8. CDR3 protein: CASSSRGRGGSYEQYF. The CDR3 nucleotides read TGTGCCAGCAGCTCTAGGGGGCGGGGGGGATCCTACGAGCAGTACTTC. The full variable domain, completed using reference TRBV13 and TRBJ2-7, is AAGVIQSPRHLIKEKRETATLKCYPIPRHDTVYWYQQGPGQDPQFLISFYEKMQSDKGSIPDRFSAQQFSDYHSELNMSSLELGDSALYFCASSSRGRGGSYEQYFGPGTRLTVT.

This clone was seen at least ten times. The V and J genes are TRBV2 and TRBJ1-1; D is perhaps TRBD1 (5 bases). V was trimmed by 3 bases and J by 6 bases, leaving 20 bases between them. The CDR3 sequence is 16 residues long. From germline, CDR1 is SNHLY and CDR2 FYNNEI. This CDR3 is CASSDPGKVMVSEAFF. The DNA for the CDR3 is TGTGCCAGCAGTGACCCAGGGAAGGTTATGGTATCTGAAGCTTTCTTT. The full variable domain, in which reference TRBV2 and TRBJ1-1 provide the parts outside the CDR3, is EPEVTQTPSHQVTQMGQEVILRCVPISNHLYFYWYRQILGQKVEFLVSFYNNEISEKSEIFDDQFSVERPDGSNFTLKIRSTKLEDSAMYFCASSDPGKVMVSEAFFGQGTRLTVV.

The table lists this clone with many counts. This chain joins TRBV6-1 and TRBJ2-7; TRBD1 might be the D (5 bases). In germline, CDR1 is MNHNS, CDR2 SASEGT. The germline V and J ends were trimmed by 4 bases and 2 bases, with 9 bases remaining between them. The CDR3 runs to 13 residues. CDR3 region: CASSVDSPYEQYF. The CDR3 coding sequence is TGTGCCAGCAGTGTTGACAGTCCCTACGAGCAGTACTTC.

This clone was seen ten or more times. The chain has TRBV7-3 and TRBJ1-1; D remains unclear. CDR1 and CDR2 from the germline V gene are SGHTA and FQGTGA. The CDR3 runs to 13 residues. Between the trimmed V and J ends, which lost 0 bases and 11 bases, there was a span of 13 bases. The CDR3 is CASSLTAEAVAFF. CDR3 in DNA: TGTGCCAGCAGCTTAACCGCGGAGGCAGTCGCTTTCTTT.

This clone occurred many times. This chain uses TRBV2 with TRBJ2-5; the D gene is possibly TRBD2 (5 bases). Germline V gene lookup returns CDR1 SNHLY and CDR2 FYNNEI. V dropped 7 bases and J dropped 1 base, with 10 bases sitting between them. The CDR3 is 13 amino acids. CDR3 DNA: TGTGCCAGCAACCTAGCTCTCCAAGAGACCCAGTACTTC. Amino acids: CASNLALQETQYF.

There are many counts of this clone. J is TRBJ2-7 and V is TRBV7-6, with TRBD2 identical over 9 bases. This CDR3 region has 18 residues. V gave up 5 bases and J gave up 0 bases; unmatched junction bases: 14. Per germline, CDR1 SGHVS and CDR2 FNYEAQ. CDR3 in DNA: TGTGCCAGCAGCCCCTATATTAGCGGGGGTACTAGCTCCTACGAGCAGTACTTC. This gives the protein CASSPYISGGTSSYEQYF.

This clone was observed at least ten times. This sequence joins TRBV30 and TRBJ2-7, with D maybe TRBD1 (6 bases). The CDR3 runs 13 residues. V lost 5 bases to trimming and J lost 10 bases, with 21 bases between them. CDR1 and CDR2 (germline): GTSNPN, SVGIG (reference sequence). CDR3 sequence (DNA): TGTGCCTGGGGGGGTGGACAGAAAAGGCTTCAGTACTTC. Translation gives CAWGGGQKRLQYF.

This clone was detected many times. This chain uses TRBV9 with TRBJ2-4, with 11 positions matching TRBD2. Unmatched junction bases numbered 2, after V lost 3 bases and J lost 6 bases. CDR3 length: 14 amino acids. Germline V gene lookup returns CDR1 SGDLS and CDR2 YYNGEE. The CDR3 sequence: CASSGGLAANIQYF. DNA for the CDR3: TGTGCCAGCAGCGGGGGACTAGCGGCAAACATTCAGTACTTC.

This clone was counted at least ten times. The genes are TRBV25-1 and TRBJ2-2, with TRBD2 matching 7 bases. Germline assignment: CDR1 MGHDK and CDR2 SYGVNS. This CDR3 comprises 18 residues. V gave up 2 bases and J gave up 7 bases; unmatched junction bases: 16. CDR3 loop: CASSELPLREGQSGELFF. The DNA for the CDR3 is TGTGCCAGCAGTGAACTCCCCTTGAGGGAGGGCCAAAGCGGGGAGCTGTTTTTT.